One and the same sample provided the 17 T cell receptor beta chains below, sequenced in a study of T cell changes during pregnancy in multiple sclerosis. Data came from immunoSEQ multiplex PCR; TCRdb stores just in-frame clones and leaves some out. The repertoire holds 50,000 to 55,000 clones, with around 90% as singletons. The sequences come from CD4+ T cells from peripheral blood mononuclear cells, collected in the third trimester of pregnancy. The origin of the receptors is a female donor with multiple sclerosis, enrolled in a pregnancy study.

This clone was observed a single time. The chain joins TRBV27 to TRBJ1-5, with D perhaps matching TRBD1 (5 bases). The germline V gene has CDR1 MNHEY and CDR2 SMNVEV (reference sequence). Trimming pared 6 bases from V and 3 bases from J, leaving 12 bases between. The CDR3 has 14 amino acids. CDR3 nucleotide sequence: TGTGCCAGCAGCCCTAGACAGCCCAATCAGCCCCAGCATTTT. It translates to CASSPRQPNQPQHF.

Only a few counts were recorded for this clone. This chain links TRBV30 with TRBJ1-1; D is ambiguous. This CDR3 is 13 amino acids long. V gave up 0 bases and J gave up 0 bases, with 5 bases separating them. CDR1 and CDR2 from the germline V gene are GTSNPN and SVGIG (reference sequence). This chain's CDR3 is CAWSVSMNTEAFF. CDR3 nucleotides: TGTGCCTGGAGTGTATCCATGAACACTGAAGCTTTCTTT.

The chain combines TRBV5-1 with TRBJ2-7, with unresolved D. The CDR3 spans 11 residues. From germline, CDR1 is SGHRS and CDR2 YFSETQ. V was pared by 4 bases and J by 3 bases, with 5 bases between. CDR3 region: CASSEDYEQYF. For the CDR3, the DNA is TGCGCCAGCAGCGAGGACTACGAGCAGTACTTC.

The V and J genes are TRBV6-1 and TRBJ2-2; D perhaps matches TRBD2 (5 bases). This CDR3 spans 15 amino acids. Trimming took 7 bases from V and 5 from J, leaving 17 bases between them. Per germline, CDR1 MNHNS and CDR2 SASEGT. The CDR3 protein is CASMGATLTTGELFF. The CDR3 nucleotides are TGTGCCAGCATGGGAGCGACTCTAACAACCGGGGAGCTGTTTTTT.

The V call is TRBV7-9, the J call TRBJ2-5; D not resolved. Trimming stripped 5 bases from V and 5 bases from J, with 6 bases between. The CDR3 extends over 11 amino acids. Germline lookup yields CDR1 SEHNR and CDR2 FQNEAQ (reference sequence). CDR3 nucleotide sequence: TGTGCCAGCAGCCCAATCGAGACCCAGTACTTC. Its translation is CASSPIETQYF.

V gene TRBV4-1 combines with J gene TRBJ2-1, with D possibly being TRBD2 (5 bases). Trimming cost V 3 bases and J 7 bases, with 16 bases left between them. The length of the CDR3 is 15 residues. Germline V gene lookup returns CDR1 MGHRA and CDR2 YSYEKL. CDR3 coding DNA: TGCGCCAGCAGCCAGTTCTATAGCGCCTCGAATGAGCAGTTCTTC. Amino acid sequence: CASSQFYSASNEQFF.

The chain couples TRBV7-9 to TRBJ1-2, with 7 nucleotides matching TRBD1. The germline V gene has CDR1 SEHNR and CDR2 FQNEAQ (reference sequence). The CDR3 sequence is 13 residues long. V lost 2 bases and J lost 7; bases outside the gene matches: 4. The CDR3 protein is CASSLKAGGGYTF. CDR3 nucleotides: TGTGCCAGCAGCTTAAAGGCAGGGGGTGGCTACACCTTC. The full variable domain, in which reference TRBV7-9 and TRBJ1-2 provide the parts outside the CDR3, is DTGVSQNPRHKITKRGQNVTFRCDPISEHNRLYWYRQTLGQGPEFLTYFQNEAQLEKSRLLSDRFSAERPKGSFSTLEIQRTEQGDSAMYLCASSLKAGGGYTFGSGTRLTVV.

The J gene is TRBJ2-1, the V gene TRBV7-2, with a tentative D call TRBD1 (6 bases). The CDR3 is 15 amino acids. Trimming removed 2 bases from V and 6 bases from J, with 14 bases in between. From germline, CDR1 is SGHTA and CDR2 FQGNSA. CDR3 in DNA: TGTGCCAGCAGCTTACAGGGACACCTTCCCAATGAGCAGTTCTTC. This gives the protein CASSLQGHLPNEQFF.

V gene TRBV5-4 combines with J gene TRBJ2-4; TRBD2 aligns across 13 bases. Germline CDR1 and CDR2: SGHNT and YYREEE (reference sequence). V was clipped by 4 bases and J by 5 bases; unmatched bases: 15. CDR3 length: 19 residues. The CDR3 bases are TGTGCCAGCAGCCCTCCTCCCACTAGCGGGGGGGGGAAAGAAAACATTCAGTACTTC. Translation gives CASSPPPTSGGGKENIQYF. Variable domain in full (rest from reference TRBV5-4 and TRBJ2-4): ETGVTQSPTHLIKTRGQQVTLRCSSQSGHNTVSWYQQALGQGPQFIFQYYREEENGRGNFPPRFSGLQFPNYSSELNVNALELDDSALYLCASSPPPTSGGGKENIQYFGAGTRLSVL.

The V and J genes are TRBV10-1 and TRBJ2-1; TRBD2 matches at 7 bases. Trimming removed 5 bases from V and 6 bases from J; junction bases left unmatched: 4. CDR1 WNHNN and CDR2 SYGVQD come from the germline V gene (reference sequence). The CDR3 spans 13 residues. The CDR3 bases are TGCGCCAGCAGTAGCGGGGTAGGCAATGAGCAGTTCTTC. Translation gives CASSSGVGNEQFF.

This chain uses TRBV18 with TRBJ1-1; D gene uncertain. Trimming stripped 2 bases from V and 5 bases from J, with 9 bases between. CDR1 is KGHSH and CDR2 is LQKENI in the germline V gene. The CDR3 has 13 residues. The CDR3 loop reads CASSPGVGTEAFF. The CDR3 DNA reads TGTGCCAGCTCACCAGGAGTCGGGACTGAAGCTTTCTTT. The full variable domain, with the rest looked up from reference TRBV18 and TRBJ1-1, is NAGVMQNPRHLVRRRGQEARLRCSPMKGHSHVYWYRQLPEEGLKFMVYLQKENIIDESGMPKERFSAEFPKEGPSILRIQQVVRGDSAAYFCASSPGVGTEAFFGQGTRLTVV.

The CDR3 loop is CASSSLQGAIGYTF. In nucleotides, the CDR3 is TGTGCCAGCAGCAGCCTACAGGGGGCTATTGGCTACACCTTC. The chain employs TRBV25-1 and TRBJ1-2, with 9 bases identical to TRBD1. This CDR3 spans 14 amino acids. Trimming removed 6 bases from V and 7 bases from J; junction bases left unmatched: 9. From germline, CDR1 is MGHDK and CDR2 SYGVNS.

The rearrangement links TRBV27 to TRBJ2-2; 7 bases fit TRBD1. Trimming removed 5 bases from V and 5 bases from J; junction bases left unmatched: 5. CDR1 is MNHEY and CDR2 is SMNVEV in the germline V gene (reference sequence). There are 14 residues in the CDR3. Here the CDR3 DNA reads TGTGCCAGCAGTGTAACACAGGGGACCGGGGAGCTGTTTTTT. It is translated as CASSVTQGTGELFF.

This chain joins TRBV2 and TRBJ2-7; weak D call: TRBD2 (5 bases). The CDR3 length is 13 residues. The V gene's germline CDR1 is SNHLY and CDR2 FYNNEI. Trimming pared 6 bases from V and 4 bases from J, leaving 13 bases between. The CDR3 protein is CASSEFRGYEQYF. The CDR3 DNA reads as TGTGCCAGCAGCGAATTCCGGGGATACGAGCAGTACTTC.

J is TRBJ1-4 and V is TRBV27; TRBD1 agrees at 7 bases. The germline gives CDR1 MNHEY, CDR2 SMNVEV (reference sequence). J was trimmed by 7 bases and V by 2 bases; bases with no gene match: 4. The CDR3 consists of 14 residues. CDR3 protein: CASSLQGVGEKLFF. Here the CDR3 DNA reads TGTGCCAGCAGTTTACAGGGGGTAGGTGAAAAACTGTTTTTT.

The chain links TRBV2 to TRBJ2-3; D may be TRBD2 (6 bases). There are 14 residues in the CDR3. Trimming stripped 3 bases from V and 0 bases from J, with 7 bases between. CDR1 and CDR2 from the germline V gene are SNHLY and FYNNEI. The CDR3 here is CASSESGSTDTQYF. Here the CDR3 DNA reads TGTGCCAGCAGTGAGAGCGGGAGCACAGATACGCAGTATTTT.

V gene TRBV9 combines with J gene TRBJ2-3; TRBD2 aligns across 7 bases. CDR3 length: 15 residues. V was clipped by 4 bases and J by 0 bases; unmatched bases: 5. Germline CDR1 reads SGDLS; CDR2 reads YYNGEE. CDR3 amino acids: CASSRTSASTDTQYF. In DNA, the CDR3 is TGTGCCAGCAGCAGAACTAGCGCTAGCACAGATACGCAGTATTTT.